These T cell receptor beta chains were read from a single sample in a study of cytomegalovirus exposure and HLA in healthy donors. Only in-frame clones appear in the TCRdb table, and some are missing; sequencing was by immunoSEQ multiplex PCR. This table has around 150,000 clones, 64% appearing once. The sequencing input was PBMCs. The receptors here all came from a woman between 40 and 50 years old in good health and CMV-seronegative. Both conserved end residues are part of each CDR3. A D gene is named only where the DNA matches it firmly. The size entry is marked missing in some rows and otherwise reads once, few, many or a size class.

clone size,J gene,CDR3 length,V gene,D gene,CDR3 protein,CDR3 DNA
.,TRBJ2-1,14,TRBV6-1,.,CASSENSPSNEQFF,TGTGCCAGCAGTGAAAATAGCCCCAGCAATGAGCAGTTCTTC
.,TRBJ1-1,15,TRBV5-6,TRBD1,CASSLKGQGKAEAFF,TGTGCCAGCAGCTTGAAGGGACAGGGAAAAGCTGAAGCTTTCTTT
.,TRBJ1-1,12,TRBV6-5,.,CASSSPGTEAFF,TGTGCCAGCAGTTCCCCCGGGACTGAAGCTTTCTTT
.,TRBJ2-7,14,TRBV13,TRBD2,CASSQGLASYEQYF,TGTGCCAGCAGCCAGGGACTAGCCTCTTACGAGCAGTACTTC
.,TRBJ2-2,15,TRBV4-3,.,CASSQDWQPHRELFF,TGCGCCAGCAGCCAAGATTGGCAACCCCACCGGGAGCTGTTTTTT
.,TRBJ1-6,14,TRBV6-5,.,CASSYNGLNSPLHF,TGTGCCAGCAGTTACAATGGGCTTAATTCACCCCTCCACTTT
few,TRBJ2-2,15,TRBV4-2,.,CASSQEISVTGELFF,TGTGCCAGCAGCCAAGAAATCAGCGTTACCGGGGAGCTGTTTTTT
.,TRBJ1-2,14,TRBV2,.,CASRLDRGNYGYTF,TGTGCCAGCCGCCTGGACAGAGGTAACTATGGCTACACCTTC
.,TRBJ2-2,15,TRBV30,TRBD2,CAWSGALAGIGELFF,TGTGCCTGGTCTGGTGCGCTAGCGGGTATCGGGGAGCTGTTTTTT
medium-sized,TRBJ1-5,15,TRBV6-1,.,CASRRARDSNQPQHF,TGTGCCAGCAGACGCGCTCGGGATAGCAATCAGCCCCAGCATTTT
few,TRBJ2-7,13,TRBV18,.,CASSPTGVYEQYF,TGTGCCAGCTCACCAACCGGGGTCTACGAGCAGTACTTC
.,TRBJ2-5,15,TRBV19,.,CASSTYAVGGETQYF,TGTGCCAGTAGTACCTATGCCGTAGGGGGAGAGACCCAGTACTTC
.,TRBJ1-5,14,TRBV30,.,CAWSVTSSNQPQHF,TGTGCCTGGAGTGTGACATCTAGCAATCAGCCCCAGCATTTT
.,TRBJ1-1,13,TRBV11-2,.,CASSLARYTEAFF,TGTGCCAGCAGCTTAGCCAGATACACTGAAGCTTTCTTT
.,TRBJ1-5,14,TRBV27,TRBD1,CASSFGQGGQPQHF,TGTGCCAGCAGCTTCGGACAGGGAGGGCAGCCCCAGCATTTT
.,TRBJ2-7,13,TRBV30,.,CASEGLSLYEQYF,TGTGCCAGCGAGGGACTGAGCCTCTACGAGCAGTACTTC
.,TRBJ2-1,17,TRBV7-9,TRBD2,CASSHPPSGGVNNEQFF,TGTGCCAGCAGCCATCCCCCTAGCGGGGGGGTTAACAATGAGCAGTTCTTC
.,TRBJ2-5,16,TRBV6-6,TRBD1,CASSFTGDRTQETQYF,TGTGCCAGCAGTTTTACTGGGGACAGGACACAAGAGACCCAGTACTTC
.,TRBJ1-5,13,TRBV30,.,CAWSPQSNQPQHF,TGTGCCTGGAGTCCCCAAAGCAATCAGCCCCAGCATTTT
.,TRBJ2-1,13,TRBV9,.,CASSVGGRGEQFF,TGTGCCAGCAGCGTAGGAGGTAGGGGTGAGCAGTTCTTC
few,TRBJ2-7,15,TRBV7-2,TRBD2,CASSSRLAGFYEQYF,TGTGCCAGCAGCTCGCGACTAGCGGGGTTCTACGAGCAGTACTTC
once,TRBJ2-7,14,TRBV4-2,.,CASSQRDSGPEQYF,TGTGCCAGCAGCCAACGGGACTCCGGTCCCGAGCAGTACTTC
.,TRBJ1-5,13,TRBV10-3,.,CAISPGYDQPQHF,TGTGCCATCAGCCCAGGGTACGATCAGCCCCAGCATTTT
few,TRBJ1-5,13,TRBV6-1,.,CASNREGVQPQHF,TGTGCCAGCAACAGGGAAGGAGTTCAGCCCCAGCATTTT
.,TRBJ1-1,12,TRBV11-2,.,CASTRANSEAFF,TGTGCCAGCACCCGCGCGAACTCTGAAGCTTTCTTT
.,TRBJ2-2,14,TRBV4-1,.,CASSPLLKTGELFF,TGCGCCAGCAGCCCACTCCTGAAGACCGGGGAGCTGTTTTTT
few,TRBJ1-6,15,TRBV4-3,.,CASSQGEIPNSPLHF,TGCGCCAGCAGCCAAGGAGAGATACCTAATTCACCCCTCCACTTT
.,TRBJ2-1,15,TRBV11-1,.,CASSFSASSYNEQFF,TGTGCCAGCAGCTTTAGCGCGAGCTCCTACAATGAGCAGTTCTTC
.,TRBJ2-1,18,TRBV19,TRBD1,CASSTGTGKMSSYNEQFF,TGTGCCAGTAGCACAGGGACAGGGAAGATGAGCTCCTACAATGAGCAGTTCTTC
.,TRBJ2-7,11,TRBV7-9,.,CASSPQYEQYF,TGTGCCAGCAGCCCTCAATACGAGCAGTACTTC
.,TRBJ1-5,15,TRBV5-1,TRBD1,CAIGDRASSNQPQHF,TGCGCCATAGGGGACAGGGCGTCTAGCAATCAGCCCCAGCATTTT
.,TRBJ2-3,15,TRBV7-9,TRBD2,CASSFGRGDPDTQYF,TGTGCCAGCAGCTTCGGGCGGGGGGATCCAGATACGCAGTATTTT
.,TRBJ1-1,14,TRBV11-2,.,CASSLNRVGTEAFF,TGTGCCAGCAGCCTGAACAGGGTAGGCACTGAAGCTTTCTTT
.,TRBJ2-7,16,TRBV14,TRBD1,CASSQGSGQGLNEQYF,TGTGCCAGCAGCCAGGGATCAGGACAGGGTCTCAACGAGCAGTACTTC
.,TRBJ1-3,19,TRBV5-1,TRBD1,CASSQGRDRLTSSGNTIYF,TGCGCCAGCAGCCAGGGGCGGGACAGGCTAACCTCCTCTGGAAACACCATATATTTT
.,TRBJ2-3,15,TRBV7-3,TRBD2,CASSFSGGSTDTQYF,TGTGCCAGCAGCTTCAGCGGGGGTAGCACAGATACGCAGTATTTT
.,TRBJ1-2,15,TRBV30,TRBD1,CAWSRGQGTNYGYTF,TGTGCCTGGAGTAGGGGACAGGGGACTAACTATGGCTACACCTTC
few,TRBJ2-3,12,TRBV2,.,CASSELEDTQYF,TGTGCCAGCAGTGAGTTAGAAGATACGCAGTATTTT
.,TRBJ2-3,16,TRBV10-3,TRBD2,CAISVGGGSRTDTQYF,TGTGCCATCAGTGTGGGCGGGGGGAGTAGAACAGATACGCAGTATTTT
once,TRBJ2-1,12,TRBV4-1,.,CASSPSGNEQFF,TGCGCCAGCAGCCCCTCGGGAAATGAGCAGTTCTTC
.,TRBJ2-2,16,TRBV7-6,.,CASSLEGRGNTGELFF,TGTGCCAGCAGCTTAGAGGGTAGGGGGAACACCGGGGAGCTGTTTTTT
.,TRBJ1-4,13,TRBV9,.,CASSVRGDEKLFF,TGTGCCAGCAGCGTCAGGGGAGATGAAAAACTGTTTTTT
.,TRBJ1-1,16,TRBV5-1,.,CASSLEAGSLNTEAFF,TGCGCCAGCAGCTTGGAGGCAGGATCTTTGAACACTGAAGCTTTCTTT
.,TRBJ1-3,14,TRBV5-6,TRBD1,CASTADRAGNTIYF,TGTGCCAGCACCGCGGACAGGGCTGGAAACACCATATATTTT
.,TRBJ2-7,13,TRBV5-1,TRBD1,CASSQDRRSEQYF,TGCGCCAGCAGCCAGGACAGGCGTAGCGAGCAGTACTTC
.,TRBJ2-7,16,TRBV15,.,CATSRDAGFSSYEQYF,TGTGCCACCAGCAGAGATGCGGGATTTAGCTCCTACGAGCAGTACTTC